These T cell receptor beta chains were read from a single sample in a study of cytomegalovirus exposure and HLA in healthy donors. Sequencing was performed with immunoSEQ multiplex PCR; in TCRdb, only in-frame clones are kept and a portion is missing. Among about 150,000 clones listed, 86% were seen once. The specimen sequenced was PBMCs. The receptors were sampled from a human donor in good health. Both conserved end residues are part of each CDR3. D genes are given only for firm matches. Not all rows give a size; the values are once, few, many and, for expanded clones, a class.

j_call: TRBJ1-1
v_call: TRBV14
d_call: -
clone_size: few
cdr3_aa: CASRDYGNTEAFF
cdr3_nt: TGTGCCAGCAGGGACTATGGGAACACTGAAGCTTTCTTT

j_call: TRBJ1-2
v_call: TRBV18
d_call: -
clone_size: -
cdr3_aa: CASSPGANYGYTF
cdr3_nt: TGTGCCAGCTCACCCGGGGCTAACTATGGCTACACCTTC

j_call: TRBJ2-3
v_call: TRBV6-1
d_call: -
clone_size: -
cdr3_aa: CASSELASSTDTQYF
cdr3_nt: TGTGCCAGCAGTGAACTAGCGTCAAGCACAGATACGCAGTATTTT

j_call: TRBJ2-1
v_call: TRBV5-4
d_call: -
clone_size: -
cdr3_aa: CASSFFTGRKNEQFF
cdr3_nt: TGTGCCAGCAGCTTCTTCACAGGGAGAAAGAATGAGCAGTTCTTC

j_call: TRBJ1-1
v_call: TRBV11-2
d_call: -
clone_size: -
cdr3_aa: CASSLDQRGTEAFF
cdr3_nt: TGTGCCAGCAGCTTAGACCAACGGGGCACTGAAGCTTTCTTT

j_call: TRBJ1-2
v_call: TRBV6-5
d_call: -
clone_size: -
cdr3_aa: CASRRGTNYGYTF
cdr3_nt: TGTGCCAGCAGAAGGGGTACTAACTATGGCTACACCTTC

j_call: TRBJ2-7
v_call: TRBV5-1
d_call: TRBD2
clone_size: few
cdr3_aa: CASRVGLAGGPGEQYF
cdr3_nt: TGCGCCAGCAGAGTGGGACTAGCGGGGGGGCCGGGAGAGCAGTACTTC

j_call: TRBJ2-7
v_call: TRBV7-3
d_call: TRBD2
clone_size: -
cdr3_aa: CASSLTGGRDEQYF
cdr3_nt: TGTGCCAGCAGCTTAACGGGGGGGAGAGACGAGCAGTACTTC

j_call: TRBJ2-5
v_call: TRBV9
d_call: TRBD1
clone_size: -
cdr3_aa: CASSVGVRDSQETQYF
cdr3_nt: TGTGCCAGCAGCGTAGGGGTCCGGGACAGCCAAGAGACCCAGTACTTC

j_call: TRBJ2-1
v_call: TRBV9
d_call: TRBD2
clone_size: -
cdr3_aa: CASSQGLAGGPGNEQFF
cdr3_nt: TGTGCCAGCAGCCAGGGACTAGCGGGAGGGCCGGGGAATGAGCAGTTCTTC

j_call: TRBJ2-2
v_call: TRBV9
d_call: -
clone_size: -
cdr3_aa: CASNRGTGELFF
cdr3_nt: TGTGCCAGCAATAGGGGCACCGGGGAGCTGTTTTTT

j_call: TRBJ1-1
v_call: TRBV5-1
d_call: TRBD1
clone_size: -
cdr3_aa: CASSVGTGLFGAFF
cdr3_nt: TGCGCCAGCAGCGTAGGGACAGGTTTGTTTGGAGCTTTCTTT

j_call: TRBJ2-3
v_call: TRBV2
d_call: TRBD2
clone_size: -
cdr3_aa: CASRLAGGGTDTQYF
cdr3_nt: TGTGCCAGCAGACTAGCGGGGGGTGGCACAGATACGCAGTATTTT

j_call: TRBJ1-2
v_call: TRBV7-9
d_call: -
clone_size: -
cdr3_aa: CASSPDHRGYTF
cdr3_nt: TGTGCCAGCAGCCCTGACCACAGGGGCTACACCTTC

j_call: TRBJ1-2
v_call: TRBV30
d_call: -
clone_size: -
cdr3_aa: CAWSVRRGYTF
cdr3_nt: TGTGCCTGGAGTGTCCGCCGGGGCTACACCTTC

j_call: TRBJ2-7
v_call: TRBV28
d_call: TRBD2
clone_size: -
cdr3_aa: CASSSRLAGGYEQYF
cdr3_nt: TGTGCCAGCAGTTCCCGACTAGCGGGAGGCTACGAGCAGTACTTC

j_call: TRBJ1-3
v_call: TRBV2
d_call: -
clone_size: -
cdr3_aa: CASGSGRGGNTIYF
cdr3_nt: TGTGCCTCCGGAAGCGGCCGTGGTGGAAACACCATATATTTT

j_call: TRBJ2-1
v_call: TRBV6-5
d_call: TRBD2
clone_size: -
cdr3_aa: CASSYGSSGYNEQFF
cdr3_nt: TGTGCCAGCAGTTACGGGTCTAGCGGGTACAATGAGCAGTTCTTC

j_call: TRBJ1-1
v_call: TRBV30
d_call: -
clone_size: -
cdr3_aa: CAWSDYTEAFF
cdr3_nt: TGTGCCTGGAGTGACTACACTGAAGCTTTCTTT

j_call: TRBJ1-1
v_call: TRBV6-5
d_call: TRBD1
clone_size: -
cdr3_aa: CASSYGDRKTEAFF
cdr3_nt: TGTGCCAGCAGTTACGGGGACAGGAAGACTGAAGCTTTCTTT

j_call: TRBJ2-7
v_call: TRBV27
d_call: TRBD1
clone_size: -
cdr3_aa: CASSRTAGTGGFYEQYF
cdr3_nt: TGTGCCAGCAGCCGAACTGCCGGGACAGGGGGCTTCTACGAGCAGTACTTC

j_call: TRBJ1-5
v_call: TRBV30
d_call: -
clone_size: few
cdr3_aa: CAWSVKSPGHQPQHF
cdr3_nt: TGTGCCTGGAGTGTGAAGTCCCCAGGGCATCAGCCCCAGCATTTT

j_call: TRBJ1-5
v_call: TRBV5-1
d_call: TRBD1
clone_size: -
cdr3_aa: CASSPGGAGGQPQHF
cdr3_nt: TGCGCCAGCAGCCCCGGGGGGGCAGGGGGTCAGCCCCAGCATTTT

j_call: TRBJ2-1
v_call: TRBV2
d_call: TRBD2
clone_size: medium-sized
cdr3_aa: CASSRASTSGSWDEQFF
cdr3_nt: TGTGCCAGCAGTCGTGCTTCGACTAGCGGCTCTTGGGATGAGCAGTTCTTC

j_call: TRBJ2-5
v_call: TRBV18
d_call: -
clone_size: -
cdr3_aa: CASSPGLDETQYF
cdr3_nt: TGTGCCAGCTCACCGGGGCTCGATGAGACCCAGTACTTC

j_call: TRBJ2-2
v_call: TRBV6-1
d_call: TRBD1
clone_size: -
cdr3_aa: CASSEPRTGAGELFF
cdr3_nt: TGTGCCAGCAGTGAGCCTAGGACAGGGGCCGGGGAGCTGTTTTTT

j_call: TRBJ2-3
v_call: TRBV11-2
d_call: TRBD1
clone_size: -
cdr3_aa: CASSLDQRGRIDTQYF
cdr3_nt: TGTGCCAGCAGCTTAGATCAGAGGGGGCGCATAGATACGCAGTATTTT

j_call: TRBJ1-1
v_call: TRBV5-4
d_call: TRBD1
clone_size: -
cdr3_aa: CASSGTGGRSFF
cdr3_nt: TGTGCCAGCAGCGGGACAGGGGGCCGGTCTTTCTTT

j_call: TRBJ2-7
v_call: TRBV19
d_call: -
clone_size: -
cdr3_aa: CASSASSYEQYF
cdr3_nt: TGTGCCAGTAGTGCTAGCTCCTACGAGCAGTACTTC

j_call: TRBJ2-7
v_call: TRBV13
d_call: TRBD1
clone_size: -
cdr3_aa: CASSSAGTGVPYEQYF
cdr3_nt: TGTGCCAGCAGCTCCGCCGGGACAGGGGTACCCTACGAGCAGTACTTC

j_call: TRBJ2-7
v_call: TRBV28
d_call: TRBD2
clone_size: once
cdr3_aa: CASSLPDGTNLAYEQYF
cdr3_nt: TGTGCCAGCAGTTTACCGGACGGGACTAACCTTGCCTACGAGCAGTACTTC

j_call: TRBJ1-1
v_call: TRBV11-2
d_call: TRBD1
clone_size: -
cdr3_aa: CASSLAHGQGNTEAFF
cdr3_nt: TGTGCCAGCAGCTTAGCCCATGGACAGGGTAACACTGAAGCTTTCTTT

j_call: TRBJ2-7
v_call: TRBV9
d_call: -
clone_size: -
cdr3_aa: CASSEGDGGGGSYEQYF
cdr3_nt: TGTGCCAGCAGCGAGGGAGACGGGGGCGGGGGCTCCTACGAGCAGTACTTC

j_call: TRBJ2-2
v_call: TRBV19
d_call: -
clone_size: -
cdr3_aa: CASKRENTGELFF
cdr3_nt: TGTGCCAGTAAACGGGAGAACACCGGGGAGCTGTTTTTT

j_call: TRBJ2-1
v_call: TRBV29-1
d_call: TRBD2
clone_size: -
cdr3_aa: CSATGTSANYNEQFF
cdr3_nt: TGCAGCGCCACGGGGACTAGCGCTAATTACAATGAGCAGTTCTTC